One and the same sample provided the 15 T cell receptor beta chains below, sequenced in a study of post-analysis software for immune sequencing data. Study-wide points: TRBV5-6, TRBV5-1 and TRBV20-1 were among roughly 5 TRBV segments more frequent in patients than controls.

Included in the TCR beta cDNA libraries were unique molecular identifiers. TCRdb reanalysed the PCR reads using MiXCR and keeps one entry per CDR3 protein. Of roughly 670,000 distinct CDR3 sequences in the sample, roughly three fifths are singletons; the top ten hold about 11%. These receptors' antigens are unknown. The sequenced sample was blood. The receptors here all came from a girl aged 2 to 9 with multiple sclerosis.

This clonotype was seen just once. The chain has TRBV12-3 or TRBV12-4 and TRBJ2-3; TRBD2 aligns across 7 bases. J was trimmed by 4 bases and V by 8 bases; bases with no gene match: 6. The CDR3 totals 13 residues. The CDR3 spells CASESGGADTQYF. CDR3 DNA sequence: TGTGCCAGCGAATCTGGGGGGGCAGATACGCAGTATTTT.

This chain connects TRBV29-1 to TRBJ2-6; D not certain. V lost 6 bases to trimming and J lost 0 bases, with 12 bases between them. The germline CDR1 and CDR2 sequences are SQVTM and ANQGSEA. The CDR3 consists of 15 residues. DNA for the CDR3: TGCAGCGTGGCTGGACGTATCTCTGGGGCCAACGTCCTGACTTTC. It encodes CSVAGRISGANVLTF.

Regarding this clonotype: At one of its ends the junction is not consistent with the germline gene, which may arise from a read error. This sequence joins TRBV24-1 and TRBJ2-1, with TRBD2 matching 7 bases. Germline CDR1 and CDR2: KGHDR and SFDVKD. This CDR3 region has 18 residues. The CDR3 bases are TGTGCCACCAGTGATCCCGCGGCGGGGGTGAGCTCCTACAATGAGCGGTTCTTC. It specifies CATSDPAAGVSSYNERFF.

The chain employs TRBV5-1 and TRBJ2-1; D is possibly TRBD2 (5 bases). The germline V and J ends were trimmed by 4 bases and 7 bases, with 15 bases remaining between them. CDR3 length equals 14 residues. Looked up from germline, CDR1 is SGHRS and CDR2 is YFSETQ. The DNA for the CDR3 is TGCGCCAGCAGCCGAGTGGAGGAGATAAATGAGCAGTTCTTC. Amino acid sequence: CASSRVEEINEQFF.

The CDR3 loop reads CAGVGGYTF. The DNA for the CDR3 is TGTGCCGGGGTAGGGGGCTACACCTTC. V usage is TRBV27 and J usage is TRBJ1-2, with D unresolved. Germline CDR1 MNHEY, CDR2 SMNVEV (reference sequence). The CDR3 has 9 amino acids. V shed 11 bases and J shed 8 bases, with 9 bases lying between them.

This clonotype was observed a handful of times. The chain couples TRBV12-3 or TRBV12-4 to TRBJ2-5, with TRBD2 identical over 7 bases. This CDR3 contains 15 residues. The V and J ends lost 7 bases and 1 base, in that order; junction bases with no gene match: 9. This CDR3 reads CASTSGGTFQETQYF. The DNA of the CDR3 is TGTGCCAGCACCTCGGGGGGAACCTTCCAAGAGACCCAGTACTTC.

V gene TRBV7-9 combines with J gene TRBJ2-1, with 7 nucleotides matching TRBD1. This CDR3 contains 14 residues. Losses at the gene ends were 3 bases for V and 9 bases for J; bases not matched to a gene: 8. Germline CDR1 is SEHNR and CDR2 is FQNEAQ (reference sequence). CDR3 residues: CASSFTQGQSEQFF. The DNA of the CDR3 is TGTGCCAGCAGCTTTACACAGGGGCAGAGTGAGCAGTTCTTC.

The V gene is TRBV12-3 or TRBV12-4, the J gene TRBJ2-3, with 7 bases matching TRBD1. The CDR3 loop spans 17 amino acids. V lost 2 bases, J lost 7 bases, and 15 bases stayed unmatched. CDR3 bases: TGTGCCAGCAGTTTATCCATGGGGCAGGGGGTCAGGAATACGCAGTATTTT. It codes for CASSLSMGQGVRNTQYF.

This clonotype came up a few times. V and J are TRBV27 and TRBJ2-6; no reliable D call. Looked up from germline, CDR1 is MNHEY and CDR2 is SMNVEV (reference sequence). Trimming removed 1 base from V and 0 bases from J, with 7 bases in between. This CDR3 region has 16 residues. CDR3 sequence reads: CASSLYWGSGANVLTF. CDR3 nucleotide sequence: TGTGCCAGCAGTTTATATTGGGGCTCTGGGGCCAACGTCCTGACTTTC.

This rearrangement joins TRBV20-1 to TRBJ1-5; 8 nucleotides align to TRBD1. CDR3 length: 14 residues. The trim removed 5 bases at V and 9 bases at J, leaving 12 bases unmatched. Germline V gene sequence: CDR1 DFQATT, CDR2 SNEGSKA (reference sequence). The DNA of the CDR3 is TGCAGTGCTTCGACGGGACAGGTCTTGGGGCCCCAGCATTTT. It codes for CSASTGQVLGPQHF.

There are a few counts of this clonotype. The chain carries TRBV10-3 and TRBJ2-5; 7 bases agree with TRBD2. Germline values: CDR1 ENHRY, CDR2 SYGVKD. The CDR3 is 14 amino acids. J was trimmed by 4 bases and V by 0 bases; bases with no gene match: 2. The CDR3 spells CAISESGGRETQYF. The CDR3 coding sequence is TGTGCCATCAGTGAGTCCGGGGGGAGAGAGACCCAGTACTTC.

This clonotype appeared a few times. V and J are TRBV7-9 and TRBJ2-3; perhaps TRBD2 as D (6 bases). Germline CDR1 SEHNR, CDR2 FQNEAQ (reference sequence). V was shortened by 5 bases and J by 6 bases, with 15 bases between the two germline ends. The CDR3 contains 14 residues. The CDR3 protein is CASSRDSSRDTQYF. The CDR3 region has the DNA TGTGCCAGCAGCCGGGACTCCTCTCGCGATACGCAGTATTTT. The whole variable domain, filled in from reference TRBV7-9 and TRBJ2-3, reads DTGVSQNPRHKITKRGQNVTFRCDPISEHNRLYWYRQTLGQGPEFLTYFQNEAQLEKSRLLSDRFSAERPKGSFSTLEIQRTEQGDSAMYLCASSRDSSRDTQYFGPGTRLTVL.

The chain couples TRBV29-1 to TRBJ2-1; D is possibly TRBD2 (5 bases). V was pared by 6 bases and J by 7 bases, with 19 bases between. Germline V gene sequence: CDR1 SQVTM, CDR2 ANQGSEA. This CDR3 has 14 amino acids. The CDR3: CSVAGRLAGNEQFF. In nucleotides, the CDR3 is TGCAGCGTCGCGGGCCGACTCGCAGGAAATGAGCAGTTCTTC.

The chain combines TRBV12-3 or TRBV12-4 with TRBJ2-4; 8 bases fit TRBD2. The end of the DNA is better explained by TRBJ2-7, so the J call may be wrong. CDR3 length: 14 amino acids. The CDR3 here is CASRQLAASYEQYF. In DNA form, the CDR3 reads TGTGCCAGCAGGCAACTAGCGGCTTCCTACGAGCAGTACTTC.

The chain is built from TRBV11-2 and TRBJ2-5, with a possible D match to TRBD2 (5 bases). CDR3 length: 12 amino acids. Germline CDR1 reads SGHAT; CDR2 reads FQNNGV. V was trimmed by 11 bases and J by 2 bases, leaving 12 bases between them. In DNA form, the CDR3 reads TGTGCCTGCCTAGGACTGCAAGAGACCCAGTACTTC. Encoded protein: CACLGLQETQYF.